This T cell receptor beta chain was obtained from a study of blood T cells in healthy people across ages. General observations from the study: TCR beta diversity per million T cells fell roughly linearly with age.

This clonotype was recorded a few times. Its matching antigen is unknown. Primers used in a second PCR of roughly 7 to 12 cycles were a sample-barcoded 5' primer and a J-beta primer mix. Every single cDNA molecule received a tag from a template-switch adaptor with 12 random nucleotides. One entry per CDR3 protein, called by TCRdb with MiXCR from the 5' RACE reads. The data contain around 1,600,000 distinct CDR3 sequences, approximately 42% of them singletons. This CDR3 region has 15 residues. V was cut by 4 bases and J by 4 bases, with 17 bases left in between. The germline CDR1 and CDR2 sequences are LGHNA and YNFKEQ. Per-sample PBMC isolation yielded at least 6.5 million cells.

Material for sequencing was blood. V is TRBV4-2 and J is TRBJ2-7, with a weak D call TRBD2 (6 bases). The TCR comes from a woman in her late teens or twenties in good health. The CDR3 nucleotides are TGTGCCAGCAGCCCATTGGGGGGAGCTCTTTACGAGCAGTACTTC. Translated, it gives CASSPLGGALYEQYF.